The subject of this entry is one T cell receptor beta chain. The entry originates in a study of blood T cell repertoires in COVID-19. In the study overall: Both acute and convalescent COVID-19 samples were obtained from the United States, Italy and Spain. Nucleic acid was either cDNA or gDNA, and it came from T cells, B-cell-depleted T cells, or PBMCs.

Per the germline V gene, CDR1 is SEHNR and CDR2 is FQNEAQ (reference sequence). The V and J ends lost 4 bases and 2 bases respectively, with 12 bases between them. CDR3 length equals 15 residues. The authors' processing: Estimation of nucleated cell counts was performed using reference gene primer amplification. Method: immunoSEQ multiplex PCR; TCRdb's copy keeps in-frame clones and lacks some. D and trimming come from the DNA, and the V and J calls and clone size come from that table. The table includes approximately 200,000 clones, 88% detected once. This sequence joins TRBV7-9 and TRBJ2-1, with D possibly TRBD1 on 6 matching bases. This TCR was sampled from a woman aged 55-70 years with acute or convalescent COVID-19. The sequencing sample was made of peripheral blood. DNA for the CDR3: TGTGCCAGCAGCTCATGGACAGTCCCCTACAATGAGCAGTTCTTC. This sequence encodes CASSSWTVPYNEQFF.